One and the same sample provided the 5 T cell receptor beta chains below, sequenced in a study of blood T cell repertoires in COVID-19. The repertoire was sequenced with immunoSEQ multiplex PCR; TCRdb's copy has only in-frame clones and lacks some. The sample lists some 180,000 clones, 88% occurring once. Sequenced sample: peripheral blood. Receptor source: a man in his forties with active or convalescent COVID-19.

The chain employs TRBV6-1 and TRBJ1-2, with 8 bases matching TRBD1. V dropped 3 bases and J dropped 4; count of bases not matched to a gene: 1. Germline V lookup: CDR1 MNHNS, CDR2 SASEGT. CDR3 length equals 13 residues. CDR3 nucleotide sequence: TGTGCCAGCAGTGACGGGACAGGCTATGGCTACACCTTC. Its protein product is CASSDGTGYGYTF.

The V call is TRBV12-5, the J call TRBJ2-5; TRBD1 agrees at 9 bases. The length of the CDR3 is 13 residues. The germline CDR1 and CDR2 sequences are LGHNT and FRNRAP. J was trimmed by 7 bases and V by 11 bases; bases with no gene match: 11. CDR3 residues: CASLQGAVGTQYF. The CDR3 DNA is TGTGCTTCACTACAGGGGGCGGTTGGGACCCAGTACTTC.

The genes are TRBV18 and TRBJ1-4; the match to TRBD1 covers 8 bases. The junction had 7 bases not matched to a gene; V was cut back by 3 bases and J by 7 bases. The V gene's germline CDR1 is KGHSH and CDR2 LQKENI. The CDR3 runs 15 residues. CDR3 protein: CASSPTGTGLEKLFF. CDR3 DNA: TGTGCCAGCTCACCTACCGGGACAGGTCTTGAAAAACTGTTTTTT.

This chain links TRBV4-2 with TRBJ2-5, with 9 bases identical to TRBD2. Unmatched junction bases numbered 12, after V lost 0 bases and J lost 4 bases. From germline, CDR1 is LGHNA and CDR2 YNFKEQ. The CDR3 has 18 residues. Here the CDR3 DNA reads TGTGCCAGCAGCCAAGAAGGTCGGGCGGGGGGGGTCCGAGAGACCCAGTACTTC. As protein: CASSQEGRAGGVRETQYF.

The rearrangement joins TRBV2 to TRBJ1-1; 7 nucleotides agree with TRBD1. The germline V gene has CDR1 SNHLY and CDR2 FYNNEI. This CDR3 is 15 amino acids long. J gave up 0 bases and V 1 base, and 2 bases lay outside the gene matches. In DNA form, the CDR3 reads TGTGCCAGCAGTGAAGAGGGGGCCATGAACACTGAAGCTTTCTTT. Translated, it gives CASSEEGAMNTEAFF.